A single sample is the source of the 17 T cell receptor beta chains below, sequenced in a study of T cells in Graves' hyperthyroidism and ophthalmopathy. Amplification targeted TCR beta CDR3 regions from RNA transcripts. The HTBI set primed first-round TCR CDR3 RT-PCR. Via MiXCR, TCRdb re-called the multiplex PCR reads, giving one row per CDR3 protein. The sample has under 500,000 distinct CDR3 sequences; more than 13% are singletons. The sample comprised blood. The receptors derive from a middle-aged man with Graves' ophthalmopathy.

This clonotype was counted many times. The chain employs TRBV3-1 and TRBJ2-7; D remains ambiguous. The CDR3 totals 17 residues. Germline V gene lookup returns CDR1 LGHDT and CDR2 YNNKEL (reference sequence). Trimming removed 3 bases at V and 2 bases at J, with 20 bases between. The CDR3 sequence: CASSQALVMDRAYEQYF. DNA for the CDR3: TGTGCCAGCAGCCAGGCACTTGTTATGGACCGTGCCTACGAGCAGTACTTC.

As regards this clonotype: The junction differs from germline at one of its ends, possibly a read error. The chain combines TRBV7-7 with TRBJ2-7, with unresolved D. This CDR3 comprises 12 residues. Germline V gene sequence: CDR1 SSHAT, CDR2 FNYEAQ (reference sequence). The CDR3 bases are TGTGCTAGCAGCCCGGACCGTCACGAGCAGTACTTC. Residues: CASSPDRHEQYF.

This clonotype occurred many times. The chain is built from TRBV30 and TRBJ2-1; weak D call: TRBD2 (6 bases). CDR1 GTSNPN and CDR2 SVGIG come from the germline V gene (reference sequence). The germline V and J ends were trimmed by 4 bases and 9 bases, with 13 bases remaining between them. CDR3 size: 12 residues. CDR3 protein: CAWTRAGGEQFF. CDR3 DNA sequence: TGTGCCTGGACGAGAGCGGGCGGTGAGCAGTTCTTC.

The chain couples TRBV20-1 to TRBJ2-3; 8 bases are shared with TRBD2. The trim removed 0 bases at V and 6 bases at J, leaving 8 bases unmatched. The V gene's germline CDR1 is DFQATT and CDR2 SNEGSKA (reference sequence). The length of the CDR3 is 15 residues. CDR3 region: CSARDSGALDDTQYF. CDR3 coding DNA: TGCAGTGCTAGAGATAGCGGGGCCTTGGATGATACGCAGTATTTT.

This clonotype was seen many times. V usage is TRBV5-1 and J usage is TRBJ2-3; no firm D call. Germline CDR1 reads SGHRS; CDR2 reads YFSETQ. The CDR3 sequence is 14 residues long. The germline V and J ends were trimmed by 3 bases and 4 bases, with 12 bases remaining between them. For the CDR3, the DNA is TGCGCCAGCAGCTCCGGCAGCCGGGCAGATACGCAGTATTTT. Protein: CASSSGSRADTQYF.

This clonotype was detected ten times or more. In nucleotides, the CDR3 is TGTGCCAGCAGTGTCTCGGCTACCACAGATACGCAGTATTTT. Translation gives CASSVSATTDTQYF. V and J are TRBV2 and TRBJ2-3; D gene ambiguous. Deletions cut 4 bases from V and 2 bases from J, with 10 bases between. CDR3 size: 14 residues. The germline CDR1 and CDR2 sequences are SNHLY and FYNNEI.

This clonotype was seen many times. This chain joins TRBV27 and TRBJ2-1; D is undetermined. There are 15 residues in the CDR3. Germline CDR1 reads MNHEY; CDR2 reads SMNVEV (reference sequence). V dropped 5 bases and J dropped 4 bases, with 15 bases sitting between them. The CDR3 here is CASSARRNEYNEQFF. The CDR3 DNA follows: TGTGCCAGCAGTGCGAGAAGAAACGAGTACAATGAGCAGTTCTTC.

This clonotype has a handful of counts. This chain joins TRBV29-1 and TRBJ1-1; D unclear. Germline values: CDR1 SQVTM, CDR2 ANQGSEA. V was cut by 4 bases and J by 0 bases, with 12 bases left in between. The CDR3 runs 14 residues. The CDR3 sequence is CSVVLRRLNTEAFF. CDR3 nucleotides: TGCAGCGTTGTGCTCCGACGGTTGAACACTGAAGCTTTCTTT.

The V gene is TRBV11-2, the J gene TRBJ2-2; TRBD1 agrees at 9 bases. Germline V CDR1 and CDR2: SGHAT, FQNNGV. This CDR3 contains 15 residues. V shed 5 bases and J 5 bases; nucleotides not matched to a gene: 6. The CDR3 spells CASSLDRGETGELFF. For the CDR3, the DNA is TGTGCCAGCAGCCTGGACAGGGGCGAAACCGGGGAGCTGTTTTTT. Together with reference TRBV11-2 and TRBJ2-2, the CDR3 gives the full variable domain: EAGVAQSPRYKIIEKRQSVAFWCNPISGHATLYWYQQILGQGPKLLIQFQNNGVVDDSQLPKDRFSAERLKGVDSTLKIQPAKLEDSAVYLCASSLDRGETGELFFGEGSRLTVL.

This clonotype has at least ten counts. This chain connects TRBV15 to TRBJ2-5; a weak D match, TRBD2 (6 bases). The V gene's germline CDR1 is LNHNV and CDR2 YYDKDF (reference sequence). The CDR3 spans 16 residues. V was shortened by 0 bases and J by 2 bases, with 13 bases between the two germline ends. Here the CDR3 DNA reads TGTGCCACCAGCAGAGATCGGGGGAGGCGGCAAGAGACCCAGTACTTC. It encodes CATSRDRGRRQETQYF. Complete variable domain (other parts from reference TRBV15 and TRBJ2-5): DAMVIQNPRYQVTQFGKPVTLSCSQTLNHNVMYWYQQKSSQAPKLLFHYYDKDFNNEADTPDNFQSRRPNTSFCFLDIRSPGLGDTAMYLCATSRDRGRRQETQYFGPGTRLLVL.

This chain uses TRBV4-1 with TRBJ1-5; D unresolved. Germline V gene sequence: CDR1 MGHRA, CDR2 YSYEKL. This CDR3 is 21 amino acids long. Between the trimmed V and J ends, which lost 4 bases and 2 bases, there was a span of 30 bases. CDR3 in amino acids: CASSPTPILAAGGRRNQPQHF. CDR3 sequence (DNA): TGCGCCAGCAGCCCTACTCCAATCCTTGCAGCTGGAGGCCGACGCAATCAGCCCCAGCATTTT.

This clonotype was seen many times. This chain links TRBV11-2 with TRBJ1-1; tentatively, D is TRBD1 (5 bases). CDR1 and CDR2 from the germline V gene are SGHAT and FQNNGV. Trimming left V 3 bases short and J 0 bases short, with 11 bases between. This CDR3 is built from 15 residues. CDR3 coding DNA: TGTGCCAGCAGCTTTCGACAGTACTTGAACACTGAAGCTTTCTTT. Translated, it gives CASSFRQYLNTEAFF.

The rearrangement joins TRBV14 to TRBJ2-7; TRBD1 matches at 7 bases. Germline CDR1 and CDR2: SGHDN and FVKESK. This CDR3 is built from 15 residues. The V and J ends lost 4 bases and 4 bases, in that order; junction bases with no gene match: 10. CDR3 sequence reads: CASSLTPTGSYEQYF. In nucleotides, the CDR3 is TGTGCCAGCAGCCTAACCCCGACAGGGAGTTACGAGCAGTACTTC.

For this clonotype: The junction and the germline gene differ at one end; a read error may be behind it. The chain joins TRBV6-7 to TRBJ2-3; TRBD1 matches 10 bases. TRBV6-7 is given ORF status, its function remaining uncertain. This CDR3 has 19 amino acids. The DNA of the CDR3 is TGTACCAGCAGTAAGCGGACAGGGGGAGACGGGGGGTTCACAGATACGCAGTATTTT. Its protein product is CTSSKRTGGDGGFTDTQYF.

The chain combines TRBV14 with TRBJ2-1; 8 bases are a match to TRBD2. The CDR3 extends over 13 amino acids. Trimming took 3 bases from V and 7 from J; bases not matched to a gene: 2. Germline values: CDR1 SGHDN, CDR2 FVKESK. The CDR3 loop reads CASSHSGGNEQFF. CDR3 nucleotide sequence: TGTGCCAGCAGCCACTCGGGGGGGAATGAGCAGTTCTTC. The full variable domain, with the rest looked up from reference TRBV14 and TRBJ2-1, is EAGVTQFPSHSVIEKGQTVTLRCDPISGHDNLYWYRRVMGKEIKFLLHFVKESKQDESGMPNNRFLAERTGGTYSTLKVQPAELEDSGVYFCASSHSGGNEQFFGPGTRLTVL.

V usage is TRBV19 and J usage is TRBJ2-3, with a weak D call TRBD1 (6 bases). There are 13 residues in the CDR3. The V and J ends lost 3 bases and 4 bases respectively, with 8 bases between them. Germline assignment: CDR1 LNHDA and CDR2 SQIVND (reference sequence). DNA for the CDR3: TGTGCCAGTAGTATCCCAGGGGCAGATACGCAGTATTTT. This sequence encodes CASSIPGADTQYF.

This clonotype has more than one count but fewer than ten. The gene calls are TRBV29-1 and TRBJ2-2; D remains ambiguous. The CDR3 spans 14 residues. CDR1 and CDR2 from the germline V gene are SQVTM and ANQGSEA. V lost 7 bases and J lost 0, with 12 bases in between. The CDR3 sequence: CSGRLGANTGELFF. CDR3 bases: TGCAGCGGTAGACTGGGCGCGAACACCGGGGAGCTGTTTTTT.